This TCR beta chain is drawn from a study of T-cell memory formation after mild COVID-19. About the study: The two donors had largely donor-specific TCR clusters.

The TCR alpha and TCR beta cDNA libraries, bearing sample barcodes and UMIs, were generated by 5'RACE using constant-segment primers. Each CDR3 protein gets one entry after TCRdb re-called the 5' RACE reads with MiXCR. The repertoire holds some 150,000 distinct CDR3 sequences, with about 25% as singletons. General observations from the study: Confirmation was lacking for SARS-CoV-2 specificity of second-wave clones that peaked on day 37. Shrinking CD4+ clones resided mostly in CM and EM, and CD8+ ones in EMRA.

The ends were cut back, 5 bases at V and 2 bases at J, with 19 bases in the middle. Germline lookup yields CDR1 SQVTM and CDR2 ANQGSEA. The CDR3 runs 16 residues. This clonotype was observed a few times. The antigen remains unidentified. The sequence was obtained from an adult woman who had mild COVID-19 (a few samples of this study predate the infection). Cell type and time point are not known. The chain links TRBV29-1 to TRBJ2-1, with a weak D call TRBD1 (6 bases). Material for sequencing was PBMCs or a T cell subset sorted from them (not recorded which). The CDR3 here is CSVPLGEQGAYNEQFF. The DNA for the CDR3 is TGCAGCGTTCCCCTAGGGGAACAGGGCGCCTACAATGAGCAGTTCTTC.